The T cell receptor beta chain described here comes from a study of vaccination effects on CD4 cells after COVID-19. Antigen-specific CD4+ T cell clonotypes were called by their expansion after viral peptide-pool culture in ViraFEST. Isolating CD4+ T cells followed approximately 9 days of culture. Cultivation was performed at a few million PBMC per well with 10 IU/ml IL-2 and 7.5 to 10 ug/ml peptides added. Half the medium was replaced with IL-2 medium on days 3 and 7. General observations from the study: Convalescent patients numbered few in the study; early post-infection timepoints were missing entirely. The study found marked clonal contraction of infection- and vaccine-induced clones late after vaccination.

Clones were sequenced by immunoSEQ multiplex PCR, and TCRdb holds only the in-frame ones, with some missing. The sample shows just over 30,000 clones, about 66% of them seen only once. V was shortened by 4 bases and J by 1 base, with 18 bases between the two germline ends. This CDR3 region has 16 residues. Germline CDR1 SGDLS, CDR2 YYNGEE. Details on this clone: The target antigen is unknown.

The chain uses TRBV9 and TRBJ2-7, with a weak D call TRBD1 (7 bases). The clonotype comes from a human donor who received a COVID-19 vaccine. Sequenced here: CD4+ T cells from PBMCs cultured with HCoV-229E spike peptides, sampled before COVID-19 vaccination. CDR3 residues: CASSLGGTAVSYEQYF. The CDR3 nucleotides are TGTGCCAGCAGCCTAGGGGGGACAGCCGTATCCTACGAGCAGTACTTC.